This T cell receptor beta chain derives from a study of T-cell reconstitution after alpha-beta-depleted transplantation in children. This clonotype appeared a few times. The library targeted TCRbeta and was prepared with unique molecular identifiers. TCRdb independently ran MiXCR on the PCR reads; one entry per CDR3 protein. Of around 500,000 distinct CDR3 sequences listed, around 13% were seen once; the top ten hold less than 6.5%. Trimming at V came to 6 bases and at J to 4 bases, leaving 9 bases not matched to a gene. The CDR3 consists of 16 residues. Sample: PBMCs from the stem cell graft donor, taken from the stem cell graft. This chain joins TRBV12-3 or TRBV12-4 and TRBJ2-1; 10 bases match TRBD1. The source of this sequence is a human donor who donated a stem cell graft to a child with combined immunodeficiency. The CDR3 sequence is CASSLIGQGVYNEQFF. In DNA, the CDR3 is TGTGCCAGCAGCTTAATAGGACAGGGGGTATACAATGAGCAGTTCTTC.